This T cell receptor (beta chain) was documented in a study of post-analysis software for immune sequencing data. Study context: In terms of disease course, relapsing-remitting, secondary progressive and progressive-relapsing multiple sclerosis were included.

Germline V gene data show CDR1 as SGHTA and CDR2 as FQGNSA. The CDR3 consists of 15 residues. Study findings and constraints: About 5 TRBV segments (TRBV5-6, TRBV5-1 and TRBV20-1 among them) occurred more frequently in patients than in controls. By F measure, samples from a shared preparation batch strongly co-clustered.

This clonotype was detected only a few times. Its antigen remains unidentified. TCR beta libraries were prepared from cDNA with unique molecular identifiers. Input of roughly 0.85 to 11 million T cells yielded about half a million cDNA molecules. Via MiXCR, TCRdb re-called the PCR reads, giving one row per CDR3 protein. The table shows approximately 400,000 distinct CDR3 sequences, with roughly 30% occurring only once. This receptor was identified in a girl aged 10-17 years with multiple sclerosis. The sample consisted of blood. V and J are TRBV7-2 and TRBJ2-5; D call uncertain. The J call may not be correct, given that the DNA end is closer to TRBJ2-7. CDR3 coding DNA: TGTGCCAGCAGCTCCCCGGGTGGGGACTCCTACGAGCAGTACTTC. Translated: CASSSPGGDSYEQYF.